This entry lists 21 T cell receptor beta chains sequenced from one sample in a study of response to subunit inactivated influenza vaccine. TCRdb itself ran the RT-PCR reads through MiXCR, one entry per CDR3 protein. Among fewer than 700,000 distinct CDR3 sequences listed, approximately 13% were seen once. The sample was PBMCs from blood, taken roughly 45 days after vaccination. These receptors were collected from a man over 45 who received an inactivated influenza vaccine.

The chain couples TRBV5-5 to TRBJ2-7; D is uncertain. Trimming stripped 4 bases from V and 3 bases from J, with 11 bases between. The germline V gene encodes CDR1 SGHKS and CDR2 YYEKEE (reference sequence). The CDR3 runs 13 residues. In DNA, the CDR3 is TGTGCCAGCAGCCAGCCCGAATACTACGAGCAGTACTTC. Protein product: CASSQPEYYEQYF.

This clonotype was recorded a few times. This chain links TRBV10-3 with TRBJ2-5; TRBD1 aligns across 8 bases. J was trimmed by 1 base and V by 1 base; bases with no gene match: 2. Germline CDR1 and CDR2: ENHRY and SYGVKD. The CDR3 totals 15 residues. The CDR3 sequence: CAISEWDRPQETQYF. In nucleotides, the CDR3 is TGTGCCATCAGTGAGTGGGACAGGCCCCAAGAGACCCAGTACTTC.

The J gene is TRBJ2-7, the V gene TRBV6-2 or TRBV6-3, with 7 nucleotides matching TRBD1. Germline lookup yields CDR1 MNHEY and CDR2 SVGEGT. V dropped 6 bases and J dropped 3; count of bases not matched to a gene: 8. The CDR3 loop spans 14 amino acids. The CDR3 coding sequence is TGTGCCAGCAGGGGGACAGTCTCCCGCTACGAGCAGTACTTC. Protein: CASRGTVSRYEQYF.

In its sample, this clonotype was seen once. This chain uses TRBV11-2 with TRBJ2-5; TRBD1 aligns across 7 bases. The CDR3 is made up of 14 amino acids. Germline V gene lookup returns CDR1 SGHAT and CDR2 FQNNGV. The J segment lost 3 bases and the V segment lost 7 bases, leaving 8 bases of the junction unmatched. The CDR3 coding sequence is TGTGCCAGCACCAAGACAGGGCTTAAAGAGACCCAGTACTTC. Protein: CASTKTGLKETQYF.

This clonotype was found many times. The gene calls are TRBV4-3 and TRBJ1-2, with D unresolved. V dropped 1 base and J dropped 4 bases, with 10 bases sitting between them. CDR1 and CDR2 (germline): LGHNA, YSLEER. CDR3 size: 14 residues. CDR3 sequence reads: CASSQVKRSYGYTF. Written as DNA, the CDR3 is TGCGCCAGCAGCCAAGTCAAGAGATCCTATGGCTACACCTTC.

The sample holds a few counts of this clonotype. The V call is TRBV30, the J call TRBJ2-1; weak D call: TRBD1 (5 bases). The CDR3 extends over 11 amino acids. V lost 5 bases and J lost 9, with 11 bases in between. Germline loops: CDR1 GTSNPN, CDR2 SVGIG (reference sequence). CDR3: CAWARVGEQFF. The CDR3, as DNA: TGTGCCTGGGCCAGGGTCGGTGAGCAGTTCTTC.

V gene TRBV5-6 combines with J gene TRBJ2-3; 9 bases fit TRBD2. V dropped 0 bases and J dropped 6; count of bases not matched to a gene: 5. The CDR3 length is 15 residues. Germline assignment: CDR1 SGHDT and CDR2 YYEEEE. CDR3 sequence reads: CASSLGLAGRDTQYF. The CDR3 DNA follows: TGTGCCAGCAGCTTGGGCCTAGCGGGAAGGGATACGCAGTATTTT. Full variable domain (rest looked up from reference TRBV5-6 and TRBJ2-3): DAGVTQSPTHLIKTRGQQVTLRCSPKSGHDTVSWYQQALGQGPQFIFQYYEEEERQRGNFPDRFSGHQFPNYSSELNVNALLLGDSALYLCASSLGLAGRDTQYFGPGTRLTVL.

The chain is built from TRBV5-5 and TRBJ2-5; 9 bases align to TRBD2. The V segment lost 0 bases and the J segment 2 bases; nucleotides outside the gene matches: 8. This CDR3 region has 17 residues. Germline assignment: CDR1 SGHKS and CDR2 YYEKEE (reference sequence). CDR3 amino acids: CASSLAPLAGRQETQYF. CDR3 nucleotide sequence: TGTGCCAGCAGCTTGGCCCCCCTAGCGGGGCGTCAAGAGACCCAGTACTTC. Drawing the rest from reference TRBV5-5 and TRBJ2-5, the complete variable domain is DAGVTQSPTHLIKTRGQQVTLRCSPISGHKSVSWYQQVLGQGPQFIFQYYEKEERGRGNFPDRFSARQFPNYSSELNVNALLLGDSALYLCASSLAPLAGRQETQYFGPGTRLLVL.

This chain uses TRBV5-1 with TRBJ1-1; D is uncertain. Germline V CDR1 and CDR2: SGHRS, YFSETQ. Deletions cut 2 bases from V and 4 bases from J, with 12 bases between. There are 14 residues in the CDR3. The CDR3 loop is CASSFKGWGTEAFF. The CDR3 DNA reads TGCGCCAGCAGCTTTAAAGGGTGGGGCACTGAAGCTTTCTTT.

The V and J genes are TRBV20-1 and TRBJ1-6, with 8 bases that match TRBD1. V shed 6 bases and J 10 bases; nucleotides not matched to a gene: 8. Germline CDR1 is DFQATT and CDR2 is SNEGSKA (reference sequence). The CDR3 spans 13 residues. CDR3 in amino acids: CSASGQGRSPLHF. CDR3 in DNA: TGCAGTGCGAGTGGACAGGGCAGATCACCCCTCCACTTT.

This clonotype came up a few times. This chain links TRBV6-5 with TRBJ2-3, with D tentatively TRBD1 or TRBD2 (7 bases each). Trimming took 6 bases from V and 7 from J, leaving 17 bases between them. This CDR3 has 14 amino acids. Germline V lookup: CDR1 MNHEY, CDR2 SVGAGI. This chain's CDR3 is CASRHRGAGYTQYF. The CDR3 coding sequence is TGTGCCAGCAGACACAGGGGAGCGGGATATACGCAGTATTTT.

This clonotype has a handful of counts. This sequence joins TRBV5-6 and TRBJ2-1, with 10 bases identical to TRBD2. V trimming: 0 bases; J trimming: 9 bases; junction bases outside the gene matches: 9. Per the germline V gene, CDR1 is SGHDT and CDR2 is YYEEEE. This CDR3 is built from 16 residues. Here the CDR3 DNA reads TGTGCCAGCAGCTTGGTTACTAGCGGGGACTTGGCTGAGCAGTTCTTC. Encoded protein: CASSLVTSGDLAEQFF.

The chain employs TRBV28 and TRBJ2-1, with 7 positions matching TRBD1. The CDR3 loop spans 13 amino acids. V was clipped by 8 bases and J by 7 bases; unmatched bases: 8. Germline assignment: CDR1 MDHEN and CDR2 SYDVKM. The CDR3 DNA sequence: TGTGCCAGCCAGGGGGACAATGGGAATGAGCAGTTCTTC. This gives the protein CASQGDNGNEQFF. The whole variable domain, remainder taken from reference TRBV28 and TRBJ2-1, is DVKVTQSSRYLVKRTGEKVFLECVQDMDHENMFWYRQDPGLGLRLIYFSYDVKMKEKGDIPEGYSVSREKKERFSLILESASTNQTSMYLCASQGDNGNEQFFGPGTRLTVL.

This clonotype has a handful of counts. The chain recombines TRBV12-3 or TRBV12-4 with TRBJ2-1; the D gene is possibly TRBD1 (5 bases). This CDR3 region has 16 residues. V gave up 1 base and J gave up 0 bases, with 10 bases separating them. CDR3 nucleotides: TGTGCCAGCAGTTTAGAGGGGCGCCACTCCTACAATGAGCAGTTCTTC. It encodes CASSLEGRHSYNEQFF.

CDR3 sequence: CASSLFGPETQYF. In nucleotides, the CDR3 is TGTGCCAGCAGCTTATTCGGTCCAGAGACCCAGTACTTC. This chain connects TRBV7-2 to TRBJ2-5, with D unclear. CDR3 size: 13 residues. Between the trimmed V and J ends, which lost 2 bases and 4 bases, there was a span of 8 bases. Germline V CDR1 and CDR2: SGHTA, FQGNSA. Together with reference TRBV7-2 and TRBJ2-5, the CDR3 gives the full variable domain: GAGVSQSPSNKVTEKGKDVELRCDPISGHTALYWYRQSLGQGLEFLIYFQGNSAPDKSGLPSDRFSAERTGGSVSTLTIQRTQQEDSAVYLCASSLFGPETQYFGPGTRLLVL.

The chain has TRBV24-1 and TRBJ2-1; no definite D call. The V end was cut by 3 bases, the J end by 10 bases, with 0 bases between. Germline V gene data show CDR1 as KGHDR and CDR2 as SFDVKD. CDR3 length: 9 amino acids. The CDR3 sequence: CATSDEQFF. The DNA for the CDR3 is TGTGCCACCAGTGATGAGCAGTTCTTC.

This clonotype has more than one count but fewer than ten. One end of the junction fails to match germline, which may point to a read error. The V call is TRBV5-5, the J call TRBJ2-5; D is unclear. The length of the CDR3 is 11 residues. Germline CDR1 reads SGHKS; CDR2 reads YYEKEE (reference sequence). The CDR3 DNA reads TGTGCCAGCATCCACCAGGAGACCCAGTACTTC. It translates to CASIHQETQYF.

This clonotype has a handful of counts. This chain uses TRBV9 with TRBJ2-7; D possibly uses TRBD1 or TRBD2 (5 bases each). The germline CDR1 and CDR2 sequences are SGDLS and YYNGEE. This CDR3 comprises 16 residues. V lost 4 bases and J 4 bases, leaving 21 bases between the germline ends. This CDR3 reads CASSQYTGQGRYEQYF. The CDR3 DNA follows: TGTGCCAGCAGCCAATATACGGGTCAGGGACGGTACGAGCAGTACTTC. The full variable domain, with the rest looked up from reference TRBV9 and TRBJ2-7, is DSGVTQTPKHLITATGQRVTLRCSPRSGDLSVYWYQQSLDQGLQFLIQYYNGEERAKGNILERFSAQQFPDLHSELNLSSLELGDSALYFCASSQYTGQGRYEQYFGPGTRLTVT.

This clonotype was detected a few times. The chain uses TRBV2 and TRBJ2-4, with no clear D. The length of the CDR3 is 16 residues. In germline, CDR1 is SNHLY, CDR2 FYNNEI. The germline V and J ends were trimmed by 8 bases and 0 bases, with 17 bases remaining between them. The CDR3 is CASQVLWTEAKNIQYF. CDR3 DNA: TGTGCCAGCCAGGTGTTGTGGACCGAAGCCAAAAACATTCAGTACTTC. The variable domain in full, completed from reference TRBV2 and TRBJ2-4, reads EPEVTQTPSHQVTQMGQEVILRCVPISNHLYFYWYRQILGQKVEFLVSFYNNEISEKSEIFDDQFSVERPDGSNFTLKIRSTKLEDSAMYFCASQVLWTEAKNIQYFGAGTRLSVL.

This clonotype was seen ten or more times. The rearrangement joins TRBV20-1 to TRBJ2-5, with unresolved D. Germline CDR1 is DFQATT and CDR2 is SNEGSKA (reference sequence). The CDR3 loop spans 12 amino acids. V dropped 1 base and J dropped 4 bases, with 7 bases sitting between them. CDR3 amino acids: CSARGALETQYF. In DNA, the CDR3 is TGCAGTGCTAGAGGGGCTTTAGAGACCCAGTACTTC.

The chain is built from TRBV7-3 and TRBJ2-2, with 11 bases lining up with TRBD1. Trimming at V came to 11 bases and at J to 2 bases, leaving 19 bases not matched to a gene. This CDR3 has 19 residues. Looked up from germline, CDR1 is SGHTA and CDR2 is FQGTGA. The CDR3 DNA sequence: TGTGCCCTCAGCTTTGTCCCCGTGAGGACAGGGGGCAACACCGGGGAGCTGTTTTTT. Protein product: CALSFVPVRTGGNTGELFF.